This TCR beta chain was recorded in a study of beta chain features in type 1 diabetes. The germline V gene has CDR1 SGHRS and CDR2 YFSETQ. The germline V and J ends were trimmed by 5 bases and 1 base, with 9 bases remaining between them. The CDR3 loop spans 13 amino acids. Overall study results and limits: Reads derived from cDNA could over-represent cells showing high TCR expression. Moderate yet significant TCRB CDR3 shortening was seen in Type 1 diabetes patients in all four CD4+ subsets.

A CD45RO/CCR7/CD25/CD127/CD95/CD27 panel sorted naive, central memory, regulatory and stem cell-like memory CD4+ cells. Every bit of the isolated RNA underwent reverse transcription, so sequencing read expressed TCRB transcripts. Read counts averaged about 3.57 million for samples of naive, central memory and regulatory T cells. Repertoires were generated with immunoSEQ multiplex PCR, while TCRdb's copy carries only in-frame clones and drops some. The sample has 200,000 to 300,000 clones, approximately 14% seen once; the top ten hold approximately 0.018%. Points on this clone: The antigen is unknown. Other nucleotide sequences from this sample produce the same CDR3.

The receptor was derived from a man aged 25-45 years with type 1 diabetes. The sequenced material came from naive CD4+ T cells from blood. The chain is built from TRBV5-1 and TRBJ1-1, with D maybe TRBD1 (5 bases). The CDR3 DNA reads TGCGCCAGCAGTTCGCAGGGGAACACTGAAGCTTTCTTT. Residues: CASSSQGNTEAFF.